This TCR beta chain was observed in a study of T cell responses to AZD1222 COVID-19 vaccine. Libraries were prepared by immunoSEQ multiplex PCR; TCRdb keeps only in-frame clonotypes and omits some of them. The repertoire shows around 150,000 clones; the top ten hold about 2.3%. V shed 4 bases and J shed 3 bases, with 4 bases lying between them. This CDR3 has 11 amino acids. Germline values: CDR1 MNHEY, CDR2 SMNVEV (reference sequence). Regarding this clone: Its target is not known.

Broader study findings: Of the AZD1222 recipients, only five to seven were seropositive at baseline. Receipt of two AZD1222 doses was followed by a rise in Spike-specific TCR breadth and depth. Sampling captured repertoires only after the peak T cell response.

The TCR originated in an adult in good health. The chain employs TRBV27 and TRBJ2-7, with no clear D. The specimen sequenced was peripheral blood. In nucleotides, the CDR3 is TGTGCCAGCAGTTCCGGCTACGAGCAGTACTTC. It yields the protein CASSSGYEQYF.